The clone carrying this T cell receptor beta chain was observed a handful of times. The antigen is unknown. After removal of 3 bases from V and 2 bases from J, the junction contained 7 bases not matched to a gene. CDR1 is SGHTS and CDR2 is YDEGEE in the germline V gene. The CDR3 has 15 amino acids. This specimen comes from a study of cytomegalovirus exposure and HLA in healthy donors. Study results and limitations: TCR beta V- and J-gene trimming, according to a later analysis, was linked to a missense DCLRE1C variant. Another analysis was done later, and it associated over 15,000 TCR beta sequences with HLA alleles at 0.05 false discovery rate.

Use of 60 Vbeta and 13 Jbeta primers characterized the PCR. The data were produced by immunoSEQ multiplex PCR, yet TCRdb's version contains in-frame clones alone and is incomplete. There are roughly 120,000 clones in the sample; around a tenth occur only once, and less than 4% lies in the top ten. The sample taken for sequencing was PBMCs. This TCR was recovered from a man aged 25 to 40 in good health and CMV-seronegative. The rearrangement links TRBV5-8 to TRBJ2-7; 8 bases agree with TRBD1. CDR3 DNA sequence: TGTGCCAGCAGCTGGGGGACAGGCGGCGCCTACGAGCAGTACTTC. Amino acid sequence: CASSWGTGGAYEQYF.